This entry describes one TCR beta chain. The source of the sample is a study of blood T cell repertoires in COVID-19. Study overall: COVID-19 samples, acute and convalescent, were from the United States, Italy and Spain. T cells, B-cell-depleted T cells, or PBMCs provided the cDNA or gDNA that served as material.

In the original analysis: Amplification from reference gene primers served as the basis for estimated nucleated cell counts. Here immunoSEQ multiplex PCR was the method, and the copy in TCRdb shows in-frame clones only, minus some. The V and J calls and clone size come from that table; D and trimming were worked out from the DNA. The repertoire consists of almost 70,000 clones, with about 87% occurring once and the leading ten covering approximately 6.8%. Per the germline V gene, CDR1 is SGHAT and CDR2 is FQNNGV. There are 13 residues in the CDR3. Losses at the gene ends were 1 base for V and 11 bases for J; bases not matched to a gene: 0.

Sequences were obtained from peripheral blood. The chain uses TRBV11-2 and TRBJ1-6, with 9 nucleotides matching TRBD1. This TCR was sampled from a woman in her 70s with acute or convalescent COVID-19. In DNA form, the CDR3 reads TGTGCCAGCAGCTTAGGGACAGGGGCACCCCTCCACTTT. Translation gives CASSLGTGAPLHF.